This entry is about one TCR beta chain. Its cognate antigen is unknown. It was with unique molecular identifiers that the TCRbeta library was prepared. Each CDR3 protein is one row after TCRdb ran MiXCR on the PCR reads. The sample has 400,000 to 450,000 distinct CDR3 sequences; over 40% are singletons. Trimming stripped 2 bases from V and 4 bases from J, with 6 bases between. This CDR3 has 12 residues. Germline V gene lookup returns CDR1 MNHEY and CDR2 SVGEGT. This sample is drawn from a study of T-cell reconstitution after alpha-beta-depleted transplantation in children. Study-wide points: Reported findings indicate that, about two months after transplant, alpha-beta T cells came from several hundred expanded clones, which were derived from non-depleted graft cells. Some patients owed their high day-60 TCRbeta diversity to surviving recipient T cells and thymic progenitors. After one year, T-cell counts and TCRbeta diversity mostly came from new T cells.

This chain joins TRBV6-2 or TRBV6-3 and TRBJ2-7; D is ambiguous. This clonotype originated in a girl aged 2-10 years with aplastic anemia, due to receive a stem cell transplant. The input for sequencing was PBMCs, taken before TCRalphabeta/CD19-depleted stem cell transplant. The CDR3 DNA is TGTGCCAGCAGTTACGAAATATACGAGCAGTACTTC. This encodes CASSYEIYEQYF.